A selection of T cell receptor beta chains follows, all from one sample in a study of identical twins. TCRdb re-called the 5' RACE reads with MiXCR, one entry per CDR3 protein. The sample holds about 660,000 distinct CDR3 sequences, less than 10% seen once. The data were also submitted as part of a second study, on yellow fever vaccine responses in identical twins.

Sequencing input: PBMCs. These receptors came from a woman younger than 35 in good health. The CDR3 runs from the conserved cysteine through the conserved F or W. The D gene is left open where the match is weak. Only part of the rows carry a size: once, few, many, or a class if the clone is expanded.

v_gene: TRBV28
d_gene: -
j_gene: TRBJ2-3
abundance: -
CDR3aa: CASSLTHPLTSTDTQYF
CDR3nt: TGTGCCAGCAGTTTAACCCACCCCCTCACAAGCACAGATACGCAGTATTTT

v_gene: TRBV7-9
d_gene: -
j_gene: TRBJ2-3
abundance: many
CDR3aa: CASSLVGGDTQYF
CDR3nt: TGTGCCAGCAGCTTAGTTGGCGGAGATACGCAGTATTTT

v_gene: TRBV2
d_gene: -
j_gene: TRBJ1-5
abundance: few
CDR3aa: CASRLNQPQHF
CDR3nt: TGTGCCAGCAGGCTCAATCAGCCCCAGCATTTT

v_gene: TRBV24-1
d_gene: TRBD1
j_gene: TRBJ2-3
abundance: -
CDR3aa: CATSDPGTGGTDTQYF
CDR3nt: TGTGCCACCAGTGACCCCGGGACAGGGGGCACAGATACGCAGTATTTT

v_gene: TRBV10-2
d_gene: -
j_gene: TRBJ1-4
abundance: many
CDR3aa: CASSSRGSEKLFF
CDR3nt: TGCGCCAGCAGCTCCCGGGGGTCGGAAAAACTGTTTTTT

v_gene: TRBV7-8
d_gene: -
j_gene: TRBJ1-6
abundance: -
CDR3aa: CASSLAPVGVGVSPLHF
CDR3nt: TGTGCCAGCAGCTTAGCGCCGGTAGGGGTGGGTGTTTCACCCCTCCACTTT

v_gene: TRBV7-2
d_gene: TRBD1
j_gene: TRBJ2-1
abundance: many
CDR3aa: CASSSGQGVFNEQFF
CDR3nt: TGTGCCAGCAGCTCGGGACAGGGGGTATTCAATGAGCAGTTCTTC

v_gene: TRBV9
d_gene: -
j_gene: TRBJ1-5
abundance: -
CDR3aa: CASSPLLNWDNGNQPQHF
CDR3nt: TGTGCCAGCAGCCCCTTACTAAACTGGGACAATGGCAATCAGCCCCAGCATTTT

v_gene: TRBV6-2/TRBV6-3
d_gene: TRBD2
j_gene: TRBJ2-2
abundance: -
CDR3aa: CASSPISGSDTGELFF
CDR3nt: TGTGCCAGCAGTCCTATTAGCGGGAGTGACACCGGGGAGCTGTTTTTT

v_gene: TRBV7-9
d_gene: -
j_gene: TRBJ1-1
abundance: -
CDR3aa: CASSTVGGNTEAFF
CDR3nt: TGTGCCAGCAGCACGGTGGGGGGGAACACTGAAGCTTTCTTT

v_gene: TRBV4-1
d_gene: -
j_gene: TRBJ2-5
abundance: -
CDR3aa: CASSQPNKETQYF
CDR3nt: TGCGCCAGCAGCCAACCGAACAAGGAGACCCAGTACTTC

v_gene: TRBV12-3/TRBV12-4
d_gene: TRBD2
j_gene: TRBJ2-5
abundance: few
CDR3aa: CASSFIAGNQETQYF
CDR3nt: TGTGCCAGCAGTTTTATAGCGGGGAACCAAGAGACCCAGTACTTC

v_gene: TRBV2
d_gene: TRBD1
j_gene: TRBJ2-4
abundance: few
CDR3aa: CASRGQRDIQYF
CDR3nt: TGTGCCAGCAGGGGACAGAGGGACATTCAGTACTTC

v_gene: TRBV6-2/TRBV6-3
d_gene: TRBD2
j_gene: TRBJ2-7
abundance: -
CDR3aa: CASSYGEGYEQYF
CDR3nt: TGTGCCAGCAGTTACGGGGAGGGCTACGAGCAGTACTTC

v_gene: TRBV7-8
d_gene: -
j_gene: TRBJ2-7
abundance: many
CDR3aa: CASSPQPVPSYEQYF
CDR3nt: TGTGCCAGCAGCCCACAACCGGTCCCCTCCTACGAGCAGTACTTC

v_gene: TRBV28
d_gene: -
j_gene: TRBJ2-5
abundance: many
CDR3aa: CASSLLAGKETQYF
CDR3nt: TGTGCCAGCAGTTTATTGGCAGGGAAAGAGACCCAGTACTTC

v_gene: TRBV2
d_gene: TRBD1
j_gene: TRBJ1-2
abundance: few
CDR3aa: CASSVSRGLVYGYTF
CDR3nt: TGTGCCAGCAGTGTATCAAGGGGGCTAGTATATGGCTACACCTTC

v_gene: TRBV3-1
d_gene: TRBD2
j_gene: TRBJ2-3
abundance: few
CDR3aa: CASSHGAGVGDTQYF
CDR3nt: TGTGCCAGCAGCCACGGAGCGGGAGTTGGAGATACGCAGTATTTT

v_gene: TRBV21-1
d_gene: -
j_gene: TRBJ2-7
abundance: -
CDR3aa: CASSNYLLAYEQYF
CDR3nt: TGTGCCAGCAGCAATTACCTGTTAGCCTACGAGCAGTACTTC

v_gene: TRBV20-1
d_gene: TRBD2
j_gene: TRBJ2-1
abundance: few
CDR3aa: CSAFSAGARYNEQFF
CDR3nt: TGCAGTGCCTTTTCAGCGGGAGCACGCTACAATGAGCAGTTCTTC

v_gene: TRBV27
d_gene: TRBD2
j_gene: TRBJ2-1
abundance: few
CDR3aa: CASSLGLAGNEFF
CDR3nt: TGTGCCAGCAGTTTAGGACTAGCGGGTAATGAGTTCTTC

v_gene: TRBV24-1
d_gene: -
j_gene: TRBJ2-3
abundance: many
CDR3aa: CATSDLEGGGPTDTQYF
CDR3nt: TGTGCCACCAGTGATTTGGAGGGCGGGGGCCCCACAGATACGCAGTATTTT